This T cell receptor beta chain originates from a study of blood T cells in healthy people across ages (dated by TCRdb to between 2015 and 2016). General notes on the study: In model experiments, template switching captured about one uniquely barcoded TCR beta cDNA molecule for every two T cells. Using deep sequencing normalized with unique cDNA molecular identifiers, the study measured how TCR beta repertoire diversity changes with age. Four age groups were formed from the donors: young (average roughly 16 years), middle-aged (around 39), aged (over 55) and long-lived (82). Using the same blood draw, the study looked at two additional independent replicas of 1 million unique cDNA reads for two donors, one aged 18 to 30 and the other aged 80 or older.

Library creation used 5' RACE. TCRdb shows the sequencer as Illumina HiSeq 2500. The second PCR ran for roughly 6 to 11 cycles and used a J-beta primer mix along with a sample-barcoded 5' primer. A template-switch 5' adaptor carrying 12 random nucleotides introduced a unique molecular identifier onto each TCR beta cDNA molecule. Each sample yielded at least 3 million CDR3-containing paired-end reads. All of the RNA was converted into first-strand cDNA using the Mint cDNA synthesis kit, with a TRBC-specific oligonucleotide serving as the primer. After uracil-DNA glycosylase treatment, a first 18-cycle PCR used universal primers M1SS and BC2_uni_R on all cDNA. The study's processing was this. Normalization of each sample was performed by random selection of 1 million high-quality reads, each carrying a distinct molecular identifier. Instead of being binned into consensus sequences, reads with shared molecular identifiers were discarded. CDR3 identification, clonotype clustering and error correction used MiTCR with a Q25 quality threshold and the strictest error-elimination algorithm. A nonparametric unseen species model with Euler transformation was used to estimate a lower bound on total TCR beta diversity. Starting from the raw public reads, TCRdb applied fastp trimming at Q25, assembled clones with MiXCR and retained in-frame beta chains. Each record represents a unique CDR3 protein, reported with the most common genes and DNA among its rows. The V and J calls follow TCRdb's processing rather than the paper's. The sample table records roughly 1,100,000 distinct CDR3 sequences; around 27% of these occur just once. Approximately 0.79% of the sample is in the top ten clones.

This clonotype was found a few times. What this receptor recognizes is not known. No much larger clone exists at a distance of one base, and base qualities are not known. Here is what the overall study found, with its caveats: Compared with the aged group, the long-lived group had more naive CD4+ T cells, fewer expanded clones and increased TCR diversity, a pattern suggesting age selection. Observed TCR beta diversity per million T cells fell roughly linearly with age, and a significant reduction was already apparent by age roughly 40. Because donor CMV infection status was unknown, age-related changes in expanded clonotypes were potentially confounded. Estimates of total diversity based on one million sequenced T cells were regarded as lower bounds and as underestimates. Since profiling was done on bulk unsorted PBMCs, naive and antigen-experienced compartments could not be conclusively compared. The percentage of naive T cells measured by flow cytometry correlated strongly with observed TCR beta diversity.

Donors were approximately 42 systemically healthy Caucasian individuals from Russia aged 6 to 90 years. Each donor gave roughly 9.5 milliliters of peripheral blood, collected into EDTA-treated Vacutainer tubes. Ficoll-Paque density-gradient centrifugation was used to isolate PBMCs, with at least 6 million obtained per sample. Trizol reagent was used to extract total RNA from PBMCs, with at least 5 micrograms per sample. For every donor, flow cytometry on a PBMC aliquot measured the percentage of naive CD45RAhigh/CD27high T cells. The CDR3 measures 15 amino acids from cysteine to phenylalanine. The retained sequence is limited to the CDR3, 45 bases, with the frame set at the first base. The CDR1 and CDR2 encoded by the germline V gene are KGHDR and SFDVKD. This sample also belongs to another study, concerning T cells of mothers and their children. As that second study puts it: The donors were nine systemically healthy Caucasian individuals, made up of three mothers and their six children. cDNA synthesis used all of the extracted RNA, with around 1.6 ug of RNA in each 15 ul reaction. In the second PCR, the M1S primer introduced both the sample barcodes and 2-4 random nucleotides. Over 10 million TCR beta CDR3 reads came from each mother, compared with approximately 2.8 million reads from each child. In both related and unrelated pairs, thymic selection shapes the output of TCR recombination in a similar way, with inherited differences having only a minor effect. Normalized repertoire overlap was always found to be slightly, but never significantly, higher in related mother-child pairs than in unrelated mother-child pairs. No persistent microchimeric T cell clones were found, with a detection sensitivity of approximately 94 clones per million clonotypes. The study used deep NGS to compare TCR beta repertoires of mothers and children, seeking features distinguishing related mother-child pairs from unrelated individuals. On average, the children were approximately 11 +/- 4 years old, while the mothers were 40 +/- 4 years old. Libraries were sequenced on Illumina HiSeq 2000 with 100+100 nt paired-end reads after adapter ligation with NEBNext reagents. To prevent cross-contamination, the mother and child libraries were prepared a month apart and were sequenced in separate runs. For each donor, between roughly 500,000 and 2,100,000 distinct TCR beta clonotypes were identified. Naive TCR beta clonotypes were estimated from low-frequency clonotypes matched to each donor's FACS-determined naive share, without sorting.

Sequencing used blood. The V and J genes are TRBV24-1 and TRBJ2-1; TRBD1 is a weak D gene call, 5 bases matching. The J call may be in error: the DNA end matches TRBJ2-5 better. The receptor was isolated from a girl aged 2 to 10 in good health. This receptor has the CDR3 CATSDSPDPIRAQYF. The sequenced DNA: TGTGCCACCAGTGATTCCCCGGACCCTATCAGGGCCCAGTACTTC.